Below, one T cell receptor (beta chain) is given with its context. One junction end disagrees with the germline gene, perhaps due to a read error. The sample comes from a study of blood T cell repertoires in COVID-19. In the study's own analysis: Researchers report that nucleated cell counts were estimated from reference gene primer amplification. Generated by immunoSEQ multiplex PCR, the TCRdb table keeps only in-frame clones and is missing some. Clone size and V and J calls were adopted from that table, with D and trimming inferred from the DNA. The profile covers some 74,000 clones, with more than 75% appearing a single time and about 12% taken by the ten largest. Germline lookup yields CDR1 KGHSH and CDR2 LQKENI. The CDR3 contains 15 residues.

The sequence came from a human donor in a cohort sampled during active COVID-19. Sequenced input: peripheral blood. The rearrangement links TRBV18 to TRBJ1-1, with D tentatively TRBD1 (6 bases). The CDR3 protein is CASSPPDRTNTEAFF. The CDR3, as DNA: TGTGCCAGCTCGCCACCCGACAGGACGAACACTGAAGCTTTCTTT.